The rows below give T cell receptor beta chains drawn from one sample of a study of metastatic and nonmetastatic thyroid tumors. TCRdb re-processed the PCR reads through MiXCR. The sample includes over 50,000 clones, less than 30% seen only once; the top ten take about 16%. Sequencing input: blood. The receptors shown here come from a female donor with papillary thyroid cancer or a benign thyroid nodule (not recorded which). Some clones in this sample may be carry-over from other donors' samples. Both conserved end residues are part of each CDR3. D genes are given only for firm matches. Size is stated for part of the rows, as once, few or many counts, or as a class when the clone is expanded.

>many|NA|TRBJ1-5|TRBV19
CASSMGRSSLGNQPQHF
TGTGCCAGTTCTATGGGACGGAGTTCCTTGGGCAATCAGCCCCAGCATTTT
>few|TRBD1|TRBJ1-5|TRBV6-2/TRBV6-3
CASSKGAQPQHF
TGTGCCAGCAGTAAGGGGGCACAGCCCCAGCATTTT
>few|NA|TRBJ2-1|TRBV6-2/TRBV6-3
CASSYLDRSDEQFF
TGTGCCAGCAGTTACCTCGACAGATCGGACGAGCAGTTCTTC
>NA|NA|TRBJ1-5|TRBV30
CAWNGRYDQPQHF
TGTGCCTGGAACGGCCGGTACGATCAGCCCCAGCATTTT
>few|TRBD1|TRBJ2-7|TRBV12-3/TRBV12-4
CASRSTGFEQYF
TGTGCCAGCAGGTCGACAGGGTTCGAGCAGTACTTC
>NA|NA|TRBJ1-5|TRBV19
CASTSRGVQPQHF
TGTGCCAGTACCTCTAGGGGCGTTCAGCCCCAGCATTTT
>NA|TRBD1|TRBJ1-5|TRBV6-1
CASRGTGGFGNQPQHF
TGTGCCAGCAGGGGGACAGGGGGGTTCGGCAATCAGCCCCAGCATTTT
>few|NA|TRBJ1-2|TRBV30
CAWSGRLRGYTF
TGTGCCTGGAGCGGAAGGTTGCGGGGCTACACCTTC
>few|NA|TRBJ2-2|TRBV12-3/TRBV12-4
CASRPPGRGNTRELFF
TGTGCCAGCAGGCCTCCGGGACGGGGCAACACCCGGGAGCTGTTTTTT
>few|TRBD1|TRBJ2-5|TRBV5-1
CASSETGGGETQYF
TGCGCCAGCAGCGAAACAGGGGGTGGGGAGACCCAGTACTTC
>NA|NA|TRBJ1-2|TRBV6-2/TRBV6-3
CASSADGRGYTF
TGTGCCAGCAGTGCGGACGGCCGAGGCTACACCTTC
>NA|TRBD2|TRBJ2-7|TRBV6-1
CASSALTSGRVNEQYF
TGTGCCAGCAGTGCGTTAACTAGCGGGAGGGTCAACGAGCAGTACTTC
>NA|TRBD1|TRBJ1-2|TRBV20-1
CSASRGHGYTF
TGCAGTGCTAGCAGGGGGCATGGCTACACCTTC
>few|TRBD1|TRBJ2-2|TRBV6-1
CASRQGVNGELFF
TGTGCCAGCAGACAGGGGGTGAACGGGGAGCTGTTTTTT
>NA|TRBD2|TRBJ2-7|TRBV20-1
CSASTSGLAGKQYF
TGCAGTGCTTCGACCTCGGGACTAGCGGGAAAGCAGTACTTC
>medium-sized|NA|TRBJ2-7|TRBV6-1
CASSEGQTPYEQYF
TGTGCCAGCAGTGAAGGGCAGACCCCCTACGAGCAGTACTTC
>NA|NA|TRBJ2-5|TRBV29-1
CSVGEETQYF
TGCAGCGTTGGCGAAGAGACCCAGTACTTC
>NA|TRBD1|TRBJ2-7|TRBV28
CASGGTGIREQYF
TGTGCCAGCGGGGGGACAGGGATTCGCGAGCAGTACTTC
>few|NA|TRBJ1-1|TRBV6-5
CASSYGGGMDTEAFF
TGTGCCAGCAGTTACGGAGGGGGGATGGACACTGAAGCTTTCTTT
>NA|TRBD1|TRBJ1-5|TRBV20-1
CSARDGTGSSQPQHF
TGCAGTGCTAGAGACGGGACAGGGTCGAGCCAGCCCCAGCATTTT
>NA|TRBD2|TRBJ2-1|TRBV10-1
CASMSQREGRRFF
TGCGCCAGCATGTCCCAGCGGGAGGGTCGGCGGTTCTTC
>few|TRBD2|TRBJ2-7|TRBV6-1
CASDFGGSIEQYF
TGTGCCAGCGACTTCGGCGGGAGTATCGAGCAGTACTTC
>NA|NA|TRBJ2-2|TRBV20-1
CSAGTHGELFF
TGCAGTGCTGGTACTCACGGGGAGCTGTTTTTT
>many|NA|TRBJ1-5|TRBV11-2
CASSLVDGRNQPQHF
TGTGCCAGCAGCTTAGTTGATGGTCGCAATCAGCCCCAGCATTTT
>few|NA|TRBJ2-7|TRBV11-1
CASSPPRAYRSSYEQYF
TGTGCCAGCAGCCCCCCCAGGGCATATAGGAGCTCCTACGAGCAGTACTTC
>NA|TRBD1|TRBJ2-3|TRBV30
CAWSLQGAPTDTQYF
TGTGCCTGGAGCCTACAGGGGGCGCCAACAGATACGCAGTATTTT
>NA|TRBD2|TRBJ2-3|TRBV20-1
CSATPASGRDTQYF
TGCAGTGCTACGCCGGCTAGCGGGAGAGATACGCAGTATTTT
>few|TRBD1|TRBJ1-3|TRBV6-1
CASARDSDSGNTIYF
TGTGCCAGCGCGAGGGACAGCGACTCTGGAAACACCATATATTTT
>few|TRBD1|TRBJ2-7|TRBV6-2/TRBV6-3
CASSYGTASGDEQYF
TGTGCCAGCAGTTACGGGACAGCTAGTGGGGACGAGCAGTACTTC
>NA|TRBD1|TRBJ1-4|TRBV25-1
CASSGLTGGRWLFF
TGTGCCAGCAGTGGATTGACAGGGGGTAGGTGGCTGTTTTTT
>once|NA|TRBJ2-1|TRBV11-2
CASSSPWTGEQFF
TGTGCCAGCAGCTCCCCCTGGACCGGAGAGCAGTTCTTC
>few|NA|TRBJ2-1|TRBV12-3/TRBV12-4
CASSLRLNEQFF
TGTGCCAGCAGTTTAAGGCTGAATGAGCAGTTCTTC
>few|NA|TRBJ2-1|TRBV6-1
CATTPPSYNEQFF
TGTGCCACCACCCCGCCCTCCTACAATGAGCAGTTCTTC
>NA|NA|TRBJ1-4|TRBV7-2
CASSLQGQSNEKLFF
TGTGCCAGCAGCCTACAAGGACAGTCTAATGAAAAACTGTTTTTT
>few|TRBD1|TRBJ1-6|TRBV20-1
CSARRTGVKSPLHF
TGCAGTGCTAGAAGAACAGGGGTTAAATCACCCCTCCACTTT
>medium-sized|NA|TRBJ1-6|TRBV7-2
CASSLSQGFHSPLHF
TGTGCCAGCAGCTTATCTCAAGGGTTCCATTCACCCCTCCACTTT
>NA|TRBD1|TRBJ1-1|TRBV11-1
CASSFEQGAAFF
TGTGCCAGCAGCTTCGAACAGGGGGCAGCTTTCTTT